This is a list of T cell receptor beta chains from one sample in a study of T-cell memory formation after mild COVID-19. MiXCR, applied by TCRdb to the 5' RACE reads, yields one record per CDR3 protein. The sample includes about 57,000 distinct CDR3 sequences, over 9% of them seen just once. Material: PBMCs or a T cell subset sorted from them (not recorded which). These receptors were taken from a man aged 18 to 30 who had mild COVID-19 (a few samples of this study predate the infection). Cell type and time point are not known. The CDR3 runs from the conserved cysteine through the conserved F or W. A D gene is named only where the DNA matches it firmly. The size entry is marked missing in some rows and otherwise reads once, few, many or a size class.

CAISLAGGRASNEQFF | TGTGCCATCTCTTTAGCGGGGGGAAGAGCAAGCAATGAGCAGTTCTTC | TRBD2 | TRBV10-3 | . | TRBJ2-1
CASSLVRSTSETQYF | TGTGCCAGCAGCTTAGTTAGGTCCACCTCAGAGACCCAGTACTTC | . | TRBV11-2 | . | TRBJ2-5
CASTLLSGANVLTF | TGTGCCAGCACCTTGCTCTCGGGGGCCAACGTCCTGACTTTC | . | TRBV5-5 | many | TRBJ2-6
CASSPGGAQETQYF | TGTGCCAGCAGCCCTGGTGGAGCCCAAGAGACCCAGTACTTC | . | TRBV3-1 | . | TRBJ2-5
CASSQDRGSYGYTF | TGCGCCAGCAGCCAAGATAGGGGAAGCTATGGCTACACCTTC | . | TRBV4-3 | . | TRBJ1-2
CSAIRPGINYEQYF | TGCAGTGCTATTAGACCGGGGATTAACTACGAGCAGTACTTC | . | TRBV20-1 | few | TRBJ2-7
CASSYVGTANSGANVLTF | TGTGCCAGCAGCTATGTAGGGACAGCCAACTCTGGGGCCAACGTCCTGACTTTC | TRBD1 | TRBV7-2 | many | TRBJ2-6
CASSSDRGNQPQHF | TGTGCCAGCAGTTCGGACAGGGGCAATCAGCCCCAGCATTTT | TRBD1 | TRBV7-8 | few | TRBJ1-5
CASSPDVNYGYTF | TGTGCCAGCAGTCCGGACGTTAACTATGGCTACACCTTC | . | TRBV7-2 | . | TRBJ1-2
CASSLQGQPQHF | TGTGCCAGCAGCCTTCAGGGTCAGCCCCAGCATTTT | . | TRBV3-1 | . | TRBJ1-5
CASSRGRGETQYF | TGCGCCAGCAGCAGGGGGCGCGGAGAGACCCAGTACTTC | TRBD1 | TRBV5-1 | many | TRBJ2-5
CASSPWTGGNYGYTF | TGTGCCAGTAGTCCATGGACAGGGGGCAATTATGGCTACACCTTC | TRBD1 | TRBV19 | . | TRBJ1-2
CASSSGLAGGWGDTQYF | TGTGCCAGCAGCTCGGGACTAGCGGGGGGTTGGGGAGATACGCAGTATTTT | TRBD2 | TRBV5-4 | few | TRBJ2-3
CASSYGQAWNEKLFF | TGTGCCAGCAGCTACGGACAAGCTTGGAATGAAAAACTGTTTTTT | . | TRBV9 | . | TRBJ1-4
CSASGADTQYF | TGCAGTGCTAGCGGGGCAGATACGCAGTATTTT | . | TRBV20-1 | . | TRBJ2-3
CASSGMVRDYNEQFF | TGTGCCAGCAGCGGCATGGTTCGAGATTACAATGAGCAGTTCTTC | . | TRBV3-1 | few | TRBJ2-1
CASSFSGQTWYF | TGTGCCAGCAGTTTCTCCGGACAGACCTGGTACTTC | . | TRBV28 | many | TRBJ2-5
CSAVQGAGNTIYF | TGCAGTGCTGTACAGGGGGCTGGAAACACCATATATTTT | TRBD1 | TRBV20-1 | . | TRBJ1-3
CASSFTGAQNIQYF | TGTGCCAGCAGTTTCACAGGGGCCCAAAACATTCAGTACTTC | TRBD1 | TRBV12-3/TRBV12-4 | . | TRBJ2-4
CSARGGSRDTEAFF | TGCAGTGCTAGAGGGGGGTCGAGAGACACTGAAGCTTTCTTT | . | TRBV20-1 | many | TRBJ1-1
CASSRGTGYQGETQYF | TGTGCCAGCAGCAGAGGGACAGGGTATCAGGGTGAGACCCAGTACTTC | TRBD1 | TRBV7-2 | many | TRBJ2-5
CASSWGAYGYTF | TGCGCCAGCAGCTGGGGGGCGTATGGCTACACCTTC | . | TRBV5-1 | few | TRBJ1-2
CASSLGTELFF | TGTGCCAGCAGCTTGGGGACGGAGCTGTTTTTT | . | TRBV5-6 | few | TRBJ2-2
CASTTGTGYGYTF | TGTGCCAGCACCACCGGGACAGGGTATGGCTACACCTTC | TRBD1 | TRBV7-2 | few | TRBJ1-2